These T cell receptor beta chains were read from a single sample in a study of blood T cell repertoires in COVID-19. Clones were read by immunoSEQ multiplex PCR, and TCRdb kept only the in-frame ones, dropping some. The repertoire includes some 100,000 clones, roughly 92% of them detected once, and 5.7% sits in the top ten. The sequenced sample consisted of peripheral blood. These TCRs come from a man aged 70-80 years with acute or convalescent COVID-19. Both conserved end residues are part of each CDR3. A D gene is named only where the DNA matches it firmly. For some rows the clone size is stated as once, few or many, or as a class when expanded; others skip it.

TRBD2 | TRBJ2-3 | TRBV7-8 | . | TGTGCCAGCAGCTTATCAAGCGGGACGGCTGCAGATACGCAGTATTTT | CASSLSSGTAADTQYF
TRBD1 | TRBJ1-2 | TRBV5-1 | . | TGCGCCAGCAGCGGGGACAGGGGCCACTATGGCTACACCTTC | CASSGDRGHYGYTF
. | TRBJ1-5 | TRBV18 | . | TGTGCCAGCTCACCTCAGGGAAGGGGCTATAGCAATCAGCCCCAGCATTTT | CASSPQGRGYSNQPQHF
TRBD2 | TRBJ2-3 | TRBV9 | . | TGTGCCAGCAGCGGCACTAGCGGGGGCTCCACAGATACGCAGTATTTT | CASSGTSGGSTDTQYF
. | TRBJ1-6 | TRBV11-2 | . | TGTGCCAGCAGCTTAGCTCCAGGGGAGGGATCACCCCTCCACTTT | CASSLAPGEGSPLHF
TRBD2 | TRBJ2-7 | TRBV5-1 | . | TGCGCCAGCAGCCTACGCAGCGGGGGGGTCGGATACGAGCAGTACTTC | CASSLRSGGVGYEQYF
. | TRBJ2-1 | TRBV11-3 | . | TGTGCCAGCAGCTTCAGGGGTGGGACTATTAACAATGAGCAGTTCTTC | CASSFRGGTINNEQFF
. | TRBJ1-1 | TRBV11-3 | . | TGTGCCAGCAGCTTAGGGGCTGGGAGGACTGAAGCTTTCTTT | CASSLGAGRTEAFF
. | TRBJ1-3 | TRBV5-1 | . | TGCGCCAGCAGCCGCTCGGACATAGGAAACACCATATATTTT | CASSRSDIGNTIYF
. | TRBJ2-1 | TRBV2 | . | TGTGCCACCTCCCGGCAAACTACCCTCGGGGAGCAGTTCTTC | CATSRQTTLGEQFF
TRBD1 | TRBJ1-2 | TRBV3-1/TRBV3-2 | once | TGTGCCAGCAGCCAAGGGGGGACAGCTAATGGCTACACCTTC | CASSQGGTANGYTF
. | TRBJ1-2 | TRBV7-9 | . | TGTGCCAGCAGCTTAGGAGAGGGTGCTGATGGCTACACCTTC | CASSLGEGADGYTF
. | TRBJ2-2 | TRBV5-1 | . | TGCGCCAGCAGCTTGGGGCAGGGGCTTGTCGGGGAGCTGTTTTTT | CASSLGQGLVGELFF
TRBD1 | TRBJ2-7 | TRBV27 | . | TGTGCCAGCAGAAGGACAGGGGACACCTACGACCAGTACGAGCAGTACTTC | CASRRTGDTYDQYEQYF
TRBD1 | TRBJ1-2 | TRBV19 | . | TGTGCCAGTAGCCCCGGGACAGGAAACTATGGCTACACCTTC | CASSPGTGNYGYTF
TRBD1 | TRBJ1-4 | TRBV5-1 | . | TGCGCCAGCAGCCGTTTAACAGGGGGGGCTAATGAAAAACTGTTTTTT | CASSRLTGGANEKLFF
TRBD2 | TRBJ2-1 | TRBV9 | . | TGTGCCAGCAGCGTATCGAGCGGGAGTTACAATGAGCAGTTCTTC | CASSVSSGSYNEQFF
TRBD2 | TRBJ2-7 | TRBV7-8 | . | TGTGCCAGCAGCTTAGAGGCGGGAACTAGCGGCACCACCTACGAGCAGTACTTC | CASSLEAGTSGTTYEQYF
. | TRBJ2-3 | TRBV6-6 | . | TGTGCCAGCTCTTGGGGGGGCCGCACAGATACGCAGTATTTT | CASSWGGRTDTQYF
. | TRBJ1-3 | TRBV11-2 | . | TGTGCCAGCAGCTTAGACAGGGTGGACACCATATATTTT | CASSLDRVDTIYF
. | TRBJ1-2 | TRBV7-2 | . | TGTGCCAGCAGCTTAAGGGGATCAGCTAACTATGGCTACACCTTC | CASSLRGSANYGYTF
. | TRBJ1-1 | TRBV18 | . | TGTGCCAGCTCACAGGGGATGAACACTGAAGCTTTCTTT | CASSQGMNTEAFF
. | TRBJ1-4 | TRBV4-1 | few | TGCGCCAGCATTAGCTATCAGGGTCCGAGTGAAAAACTGTTTTTT | CASISYQGPSEKLFF
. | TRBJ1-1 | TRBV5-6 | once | TGTGCCAGCAGCTTATTTTACAGGGTCAACACTGAAGCTTTCTTT | CASSLFYRVNTEAFF
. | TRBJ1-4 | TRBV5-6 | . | TGTGCCAGCAGCCTCCCCAGAGGGAATGAAAAACTGTTTTTT | CASSLPRGNEKLFF
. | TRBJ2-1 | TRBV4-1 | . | TGCGCCAGCAGCCAAGATGAGGGCCCCGGGTACAATGAACAGTTCTTC | CASSQDEGPGYNEQFF
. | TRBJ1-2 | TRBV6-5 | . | TGTGCCAGCAGGGACAAAGCTTTCTATGGCTACACCTTC | CASRDKAFYGYTF
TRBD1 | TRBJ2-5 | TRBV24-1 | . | TGTGCCACCAGTGAGACTCCCGGGACAGGCAAAGAGACCCAGTACTTC | CATSETPGTGKETQYF
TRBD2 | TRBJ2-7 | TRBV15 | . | TGTGCCACCAGCCTTCGGACTAGCGGGAGGGAGCAGTACTTC | CATSLRTSGREQYF
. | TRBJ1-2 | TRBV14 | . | TGTGCCAGCAGCCCTACCCACAGACAGGCAGGCTATGGCTACACCTTC | CASSPTHRQAGYGYTF
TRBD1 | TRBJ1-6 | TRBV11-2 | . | TGTGCCAGCAGCTTAGGTCCGACAGGGGGTTCCTATAATTCACCCCTCCACTTT | CASSLGPTGGSYNSPLHF
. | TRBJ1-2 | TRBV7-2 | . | TGTGCCAGCAGCACCCTGCAGGGACTCACTAACTCCTATGGCTACACCTTC | CASSTLQGLTNSYGYTF
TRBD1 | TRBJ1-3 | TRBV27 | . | TGTGCCAGCAGTGTCACAGGGGGCTCTGGAAACACCATATATTTT | CASSVTGGSGNTIYF
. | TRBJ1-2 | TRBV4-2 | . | TGTGCCAGCAGCGGCGGGAAGGCTGGCTACACCTTC | CASSGGKAGYTF
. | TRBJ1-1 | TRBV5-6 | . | TGTGCCAGCAGCTTCGGGGGGAGCAGCACTGAAGCTTTCTTT | CASSFGGSSTEAFF
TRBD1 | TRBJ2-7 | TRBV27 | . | TGTGCCAGCAGCCCAGGGACAGGGGGCGTCTGGGAGCAGTACTTC | CASSPGTGGVWEQYF
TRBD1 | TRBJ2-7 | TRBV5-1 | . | TGCGCCAGCACCGAGTCGGCAGGGGGCGCGTCCGAGCAGTACTTC | CASTESAGGASEQYF
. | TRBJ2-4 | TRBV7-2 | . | TGTGCCAGCAGCCCCGGAGGTCCTCTTACCATACAGTACTTC | CASSPGGPLTIQYF
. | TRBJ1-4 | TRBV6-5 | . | TGTGCCAGCAGTTACGAGGGCAGTCGTGGAAAACTGTTTTTT | CASSYEGSRGKLFF
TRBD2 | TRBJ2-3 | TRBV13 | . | TGTGCCACCTTAGCGGGGTCCTCCACAGATACGCAGTATTTT | CATLAGSSTDTQYF
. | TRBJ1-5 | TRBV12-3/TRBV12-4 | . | TGTGCCAGCAGTTTAGCCGGGTCACCCCAGCATTTT | CASSLAGSPQHF
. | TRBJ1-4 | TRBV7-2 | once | TGTGCCAGCAGCTTAAGGACAGATAATGAAAAACTGTTTTTT | CASSLRTDNEKLFF
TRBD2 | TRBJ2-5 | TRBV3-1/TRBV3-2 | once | TGTGCCAGCAACTCTTATAGCGGGACGGAGACCCAGTACTTC | CASNSYSGTETQYF
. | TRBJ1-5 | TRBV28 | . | TGTGCCAGCAGTTTTCAAGGGGGCAATCAGCCCCAGCATTTT | CASSFQGGNQPQHF
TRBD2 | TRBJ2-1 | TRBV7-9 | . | TGTGCCAGCAGCCAGACCCGCGGGGGTAGCTACAATGAGCAGTTCTTC | CASSQTRGGSYNEQFF
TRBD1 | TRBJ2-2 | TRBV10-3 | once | TGTGCCATCAGTTCAGGGACAGCCAACACCGGGGAGCTGTTTTTT | CAISSGTANTGELFF
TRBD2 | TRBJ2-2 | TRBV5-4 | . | TGTGCCAGCAGCCCTAGCGGGGGCCCTAACACCGGGGAGCTGTTTTTT | CASSPSGGPNTGELFF
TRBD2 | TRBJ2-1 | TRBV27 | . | TGTGCCAGCAGTTCCTTCTTAGCGGGGATATACAATGAGCAGTTCTTC | CASSSFLAGIYNEQFF
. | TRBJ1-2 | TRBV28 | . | TGTGCCAGCAGTTTTCAGGGTTATGGCTACACCTTC | CASSFQGYGYTF
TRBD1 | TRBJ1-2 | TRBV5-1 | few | TGCGCCAGCAGCTTGGACAGGGGCAACTATGGCTACACCTTC | CASSLDRGNYGYTF
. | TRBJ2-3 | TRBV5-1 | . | TGCGCCAGCAGAGCCCGACCCACCGCAGGGAGCACAGATACGCAGTATTTT | CASRARPTAGSTDTQYF